The 29 T cell receptor beta chains presented below share a single source sample, sequenced in a study of early T cells in non-severe SARS-CoV-2 infection. Via MiXCR, TCRdb re-called the 5' RACE reads, giving one row per CDR3 protein. The sample holds 54,000 or so distinct CDR3 sequences, approximately 12% seen once. The specimen was whole blood. These receptors came from an adult who was a healthcare worker with PCR-confirmed SARS-CoV-2 infection or an uninfected control (not recorded which).

The chain is built from TRBV29-1 and TRBJ1-2, with D perhaps TRBD1 (5 bases). Germline V gene data show CDR1 as SQVTM and CDR2 as ANQGSEA. The CDR3 loop spans 12 amino acids. The ends were cut back, 3 bases at V and 5 bases at J, with 10 bases in the middle. CDR3 bases: TGCAGCGTTGATCAGGGAGGGTATGGCTACACCTTC. Its protein is CSVDQGGYGYTF.

This clonotype was recorded a few times. The chain links TRBV12-3 or TRBV12-4 to TRBJ2-3; D is uncertain. V shed 4 bases and J shed 0 bases, with 11 bases lying between them. The CDR3 sequence is 15 residues long. The DNA of the CDR3 is TGTGCCAGCAGTTCCAGTGCTACTAGCACAGATACGCAGTATTTT. Protein sequence: CASSSSATSTDTQYF.

CDR3 in DNA: TGTGCCAGCAGCTCCTCAGCCGGTGGGGGACAGGGAGGCTATGGCTACACCTTC. This sequence encodes CASSSSAGGGQGGYGYTF. The V and J genes are TRBV7-2 and TRBJ1-2, with 9 bases identical to TRBD1. The germline gives CDR1 SGHTA, CDR2 FQGNSA. With 4 bases clipped from V and 4 bases from J, the junction kept 16 bases outside the gene matches. This CDR3 is built from 18 residues.

This clonotype rates as medium-sized. This chain links TRBV11-2 with TRBJ2-7; the D gene is possibly TRBD1 (5 bases). The CDR3 is 13 residues long. Trimming pared 5 bases from V and 2 bases from J, leaving 10 bases between. Looked up from germline, CDR1 is SGHAT and CDR2 is FQNNGV. CDR3 sequence (DNA): TGTGCCAGCAGCAAGGACATTCCCTACGAGCAGTACTTC. It specifies CASSKDIPYEQYF.

The rearrangement joins TRBV29-1 to TRBJ1-2; no definite D call. Trimming pared 6 bases from V and 6 bases from J, leaving 11 bases between. The CDR3 runs to 11 residues. CDR1 SQVTM and CDR2 ANQGSEA come from the germline V gene. The CDR3 nucleotides read TGCAGCGTCGGGGAGGTCGATGGCTACACCTTC. This sequence encodes CSVGEVDGYTF.

This clonotype is deemed medium-sized (0.01 to 0.1%). The chain carries TRBV29-1 and TRBJ2-1; TRBD2 matches at 9 bases. The CDR3 sequence is 12 residues long. The trim removed 1 base at V and 8 bases at J, leaving 0 bases unmatched. CDR1 is SQVTM, CDR2 ANQGSEA, per germline. The CDR3 nucleotides are TGCAGCGTTGAAGTAGCGGGGGATGAGCAGTTCTTC. Protein: CSVEVAGDEQFF.

This clonotype was observed a handful of times. DNA for the CDR3: TGCGCCAGCAGCCAGGCAGGACAGTCGTATTCACCCCTCCACTTT. Amino acid sequence: CASSQAGQSYSPLHF. The chain uses TRBV4-3 and TRBJ1-6; tentatively, D is TRBD1 (6 bases). The length of the CDR3 is 15 residues. V dropped 3 bases and J dropped 8 bases, with 14 bases sitting between them. Germline V gene data show CDR1 as LGHNA and CDR2 as YSLEER.

V and J are TRBV20-1 and TRBJ2-3; 8 bases fit TRBD2. Germline lookup yields CDR1 DFQATT and CDR2 SNEGSKA (reference sequence). The V segment lost 3 bases and the J segment 2 bases; nucleotides outside the gene matches: 4. The CDR3 is 14 residues long. CDR3 sequence: CSASTGGPTDTQYF. CDR3 sequence (DNA): TGCAGTGCTAGTACGGGAGGGCCCACAGATACGCAGTATTTT.

This clonotype was counted at least ten times. The V gene is TRBV20-1, the J gene TRBJ1-1, with TRBD1 matching 7 bases. Germline V gene data show CDR1 as DFQATT and CDR2 as SNEGSKA (reference sequence). The J segment lost 3 bases and the V segment lost 6 bases, leaving 10 bases of the junction unmatched. This CDR3 comprises 14 residues. The CDR3 loop is CSAYETGVYTEAFF. In DNA form, the CDR3 reads TGCAGTGCGTACGAAACAGGGGTGTACACTGAAGCTTTCTTT.

This clonotype was counted many times. The chain is built from TRBV6-1 and TRBJ2-1; 8 bases align to TRBD1. The length of the CDR3 is 15 residues. In germline, CDR1 is MNHNS, CDR2 SASEGT. J was trimmed by 0 bases and V by 7 bases; bases with no gene match: 5. The CDR3, as DNA: TGTGCCAGCACCAAAACAGGGGGCTCCTACAATGAGCAGTTCTTC. This gives the protein CASTKTGGSYNEQFF.

This clonotype was seen only a few times. The gene calls are TRBV11-2 and TRBJ2-3; D is tentatively TRBD1 or TRBD2 (6 bases each). Germline CDR1 reads SGHAT; CDR2 reads FQNNGV. The CDR3 length is 14 residues. V was clipped by 5 bases and J by 5 bases, with 14 bases between them. The CDR3 reads CASSGWGAGDTQYF. CDR3 DNA sequence: TGTGCCAGCAGCGGATGGGGGGCCGGAGATACGCAGTATTTT.

This sequence joins TRBV9 and TRBJ1-2, with 7 bases lining up with TRBD1. V trimming: 1 base; J trimming: 4 bases; junction bases outside the gene matches: 7. The CDR3 length is 15 residues. CDR1 is SGDLS and CDR2 is YYNGEE in the germline V gene. CDR3 sequence reads: CASSVQPGQLYGYTF. DNA for the CDR3: TGTGCCAGCAGCGTACAACCGGGACAGCTCTATGGCTACACCTTC. Looking up the rest from reference TRBV9 and TRBJ1-2 gives the full variable domain: DSGVTQTPKHLITATGQRVTLRCSPRSGDLSVYWYQQSLDQGLQFLIQYYNGEERAKGNILERFSAQQFPDLHSELNLSSLELGDSALYFCASSVQPGQLYGYTFGSGTRLTVV.

The rearrangement links TRBV28 to TRBJ1-2, with 9 bases that match TRBD1. The CDR3 covers 13 residues. V lost 5 bases, J lost 3 bases, and 1 base stayed unmatched. Germline CDR1 MDHEN, CDR2 SYDVKM. CDR3: CASSTGGYYGYTF. CDR3 nucleotide sequence: TGTGCCAGCAGTACAGGGGGCTACTATGGCTACACCTTC.

There are many counts of this clonotype. This chain links TRBV27 with TRBJ2-2, with TRBD1 as a possible D gene (6 bases). Germline CDR1 is MNHEY and CDR2 is SMNVEV (reference sequence). The CDR3 loop spans 14 amino acids. The V end was cut by 3 bases, the J end by 1 base, with 6 bases between. CDR3: CASSLGQNTGELFF. The DNA of the CDR3 is TGTGCCAGCAGTTTGGGACAGAACACCGGGGAGCTGTTTTTT.

This clonotype has at least ten counts. The chain joins TRBV5-5 to TRBJ2-7; 7 bases map to TRBD1. Germline V gives CDR1 SGHKS, CDR2 YYEKEE (reference sequence). V gave up 3 bases and J gave up 5 bases; unmatched junction bases: 8. The CDR3 loop spans 14 amino acids. CDR3 in DNA: TGTGCCAGCAGCTCTGGGACAGTAACCCACGAGCAGTACTTC. Amino acid sequence: CASSSGTVTHEQYF.

This clonotype has ten or more counts. V usage is TRBV7-9 and J usage is TRBJ2-7; 8 nucleotides line up with TRBD1. The CDR3 runs to 14 residues. The V gene end was trimmed by 4 bases and the J gene end by 1 base; junction bases not matched to a gene: 3. The germline V gene has CDR1 SEHNR and CDR2 FQNEAQ (reference sequence). The chain's CDR3 is CASSSGQGSYEQYF. In nucleotides, the CDR3 is TGTGCCAGCAGCTCTGGACAGGGATCCTACGAGCAGTACTTC.

This clonotype was counted a few times. The chain is built from TRBV5-1 and TRBJ2-2; possible D gene TRBD1, 6 bases. Germline V gives CDR1 SGHRS, CDR2 YFSETQ. There are 16 residues in the CDR3. The V gene lost 2 bases and the J gene lost 1 base, with 12 bases spanning the gap. Here the CDR3 DNA reads TGCGCCAGCAGCTTCACCGGACAGATGAACACCGGGGAGCTGTTTTTT. It specifies CASSFTGQMNTGELFF.

The V call is TRBV11-1, the J call TRBJ2-7; 8 nucleotides align to TRBD2. This CDR3 is 13 amino acids long. CDR1 and CDR2 (germline): SGHAT, FQDESV (reference sequence). The trim removed 5 bases at V and 7 bases at J, leaving 7 bases unmatched. This CDR3 is CASSRTSQGEQYF. CDR3 in DNA: TGTGCCAGCAGCCGGACTAGCCAGGGGGAGCAGTACTTC. Using reference TRBV11-1 and TRBJ2-7 for the parts outside the CDR3, the full variable domain is EAEVAQSPRYKITEKSQAVAFWCDPISGHATLYWYRQILGQGPELLVQFQDESVVDDSQLPKDRFSAERLKGVDSTLKIQPAELGDSAMYLCASSRTSQGEQYFGPGTRLTVT.

The chain has TRBV5-5 and TRBJ2-1; D is undetermined. The CDR3 covers 12 residues. The germline V gene encodes CDR1 SGHKS and CDR2 YYEKEE (reference sequence). V dropped 3 bases and J dropped 4 bases, with 5 bases sitting between them. The CDR3 DNA follows: TGTGCCAGCAGCTCGGCGTACAATGAGCAGTTCTTC. It is translated as CASSSAYNEQFF.

V and J are TRBV18 and TRBJ2-6; weak D call: TRBD1 (5 bases). The V end lost 4 bases, the J end lost 3 bases, and 13 bases lay between the germline ends. The germline V gene has CDR1 KGHSH and CDR2 LQKENI. This CDR3 is 16 amino acids long. The CDR3 is CASSRSTGDGANVLTF. The DNA of the CDR3 is TGTGCCAGCTCACGATCTACAGGCGATGGGGCCAACGTCCTGACTTTC.

The J gene is TRBJ1-2, the V gene TRBV20-1, with 8 positions matching TRBD1. Germline V lookup: CDR1 DFQATT, CDR2 SNEGSKA (reference sequence). Trimming removed 3 bases from V and 8 bases from J; junction bases left unmatched: 8. This CDR3 is 13 amino acids long. The CDR3 nucleotides are TGCAGTGCTAGCCTGACAGGGGCCCGGGGCTACACCTTC. Encoded protein: CSASLTGARGYTF.

At least ten counts were recorded for this clonotype. The chain combines TRBV20-1 with TRBJ1-6, with a weak D call TRBD1 (6 bases). Germline V lookup: CDR1 DFQATT, CDR2 SNEGSKA (reference sequence). Between the trimmed V and J ends, which lost 3 bases and 10 bases, there was a span of 19 bases. The length of the CDR3 is 15 residues. The CDR3 reads CSASPPDRRGSPLHF. The CDR3 coding sequence is TGCAGTGCTAGCCCACCAGACAGGCGAGGGTCACCCCTCCACTTT.

Of note for this clonotype: The conserved final phenylalanine or tryptophan is absent from the CDR3, which likely points to a read error. The chain uses TRBV10-2 and TRBJ1-1; no definite D call. Germline lookup yields CDR1 WSHSY and CDR2 SAAADI. The CDR3 length is 13 residues. V was shortened by 5 bases and J by 11 bases, with 18 bases between the two germline ends. CDR3 bases: TGCGCCAGCAGTTCCACGCCGGGCCAGAGGGCTTTCTTA. Translation gives CASSSTPGQRAFL.

J is TRBJ2-2 and V is TRBV12-2. TRBV12-2 is described as a pseudogene. CDR3 length: 18 amino acids. This CDR3 reads CASRFRSVERANTGELFF. The CDR3 bases are TGTGCAAGTCGCTTTAGGTCTGTAGAGAGGGCGAACACCGGGGAGCTGTTTTTT.

This clonotype came up many times. The rearrangement uses TRBV2 and TRBJ1-4, with 10 positions matching TRBD1. The CDR3 spans 14 residues. V shed 6 bases and J 7 bases; nucleotides not matched to a gene: 5. CDR1 SNHLY and CDR2 FYNNEI come from the germline V gene. The CDR3 sequence: CASRIGTGVEKLFF. Written as DNA, the CDR3 is TGTGCCAGCAGGATCGGGACAGGGGTTGAAAAACTGTTTTTT.

This clonotype appeared many times. This chain joins TRBV6-6 and TRBJ1-2, with D tentatively TRBD1 (5 bases). V lost 5 bases, J lost 6 bases, and 13 bases lay in between. CDR1 and CDR2 from the germline V gene are MNHNY and SVGAGI (reference sequence). The CDR3 sequence is 13 residues long. The CDR3 sequence is CASSTHRTNGYTF. CDR3 nucleotides: TGTGCCAGCAGTACCCACAGGACGAATGGCTACACCTTC.

CDR3 sequence reads: CSARDSGQGSNYGYTF. The CDR3 nucleotides are TGCAGTGCTAGAGATTCGGGACAGGGGTCGAACTATGGCTACACCTTC. The V call is TRBV20-1, the J call TRBJ1-2, with 10 bases identical to TRBD1. V lost 0 bases and J lost 2; bases outside the gene matches: 6. The CDR3 sequence is 16 residues long. Per germline, CDR1 DFQATT and CDR2 SNEGSKA (reference sequence).

The chain has TRBV20-1 and TRBJ1-2; D unresolved. Trimming shortened V by 5 bases and J by 2 bases, and 9 bases separated the two germline ends. Per germline, CDR1 DFQATT and CDR2 SNEGSKA (reference sequence). CDR3 length: 12 residues. CDR3 nucleotide sequence: TGCAGTGCTGAAACCAGGAACTATGGCTACACCTTC. Protein: CSAETRNYGYTF.

In this sample, this clonotype turned up a few times. This chain joins TRBV2 and TRBJ2-3; D not certain. CDR3 length: 11 amino acids. Germline lookup yields CDR1 SNHLY and CDR2 FYNNEI. With 5 bases removed from V and 2 bases from J, the gap between germline ends came to 2 bases. The CDR3 nucleotides read TGTGCCAGCAGTTTCACAGATACGCAGTATTTT. Residues: CASSFTDTQYF.